Following are 26 T cell receptor beta chains from one sample sequenced in a study of blood T cell repertoires in COVID-19. Libraries were prepared by immunoSEQ multiplex PCR; TCRdb keeps only in-frame clonotypes and omits some of them. The sample gives 13,000 or so clones, roughly 90% of which show up once; about 13% is in the top ten. Material: peripheral blood. Source of these receptors: a man between 65 and 80 years old with active COVID-19.

This sequence joins TRBV6-5 and TRBJ2-5; TRBD2 matches at 11 bases. V shed 6 bases, J shed 5 bases, and the junction held 8 bases outside the gene matches. CDR3 size: 15 residues. CDR1 is MNHEY, CDR2 SVGAGI, per germline. The CDR3 spells CASRPGSGGAETQYF. CDR3 nucleotides: TGTGCCAGCAGGCCCGGTAGCGGGGGGGCGGAGACCCAGTACTTC.

This clone was detected once. The CDR3 DNA follows: TGTGCCAGCAGCCAACGGGACACATATAATTCACCCCTCCACTTT. Protein sequence: CASSQRDTYNSPLHF. V and J are TRBV3-1 (or the pseudogene TRBV3-2) and TRBJ1-6; D possibly corresponds to TRBD1 (6 bases). Germline loops: CDR1 LGHDT, CDR2 YNNKEL (reference sequence). Trimming removed 2 bases at V and 4 bases at J, with 9 bases between. CDR3 size: 15 residues.

The gene calls are TRBV28 and TRBJ2-5, with 8 nucleotides matching TRBD1. This CDR3 comprises 16 residues. Germline V gene lookup returns CDR1 MDHEN and CDR2 SYDVKM. Trimming took 4 bases from V and 1 from J; bases not matched to a gene: 8. The CDR3 coding sequence is TGTGCCAGCAGTTCATACCCCGGACAGGGCCAAGAGACCCAGTACTTC. Translation gives CASSSYPGQGQETQYF.

The chain has TRBV6-2 or TRBV6-3 and TRBJ1-3; possibly TRBD1 for D (5 bases). Trimming took off 6 bases at V and 5 bases at J, with 14 bases between the two ends. This CDR3 is built from 14 residues. From germline, CDR1 is MNHEY and CDR2 SVGEGT. Here the CDR3 reads CASSLGGTRNTIYF. CDR3 nucleotides: TGTGCCAGCAGCCTCGGAGGGACCCGAAACACCATATATTTT.

The chain carries TRBV7-2 and TRBJ2-3; 10 bases fit TRBD2. The V segment lost 5 bases and the J segment 3 bases; nucleotides outside the gene matches: 5. This CDR3 has 15 amino acids. Germline CDR1 SGHTA, CDR2 FQGNSA. The CDR3 region is CASSPWTSGTDTQYF. The CDR3 nucleotides read TGTGCCAGCAGCCCGTGGACTAGCGGAACAGATACGCAGTATTTT.

The genes are TRBV2 and TRBJ1-1; tentatively, D is TRBD1 (6 bases). Germline values: CDR1 SNHLY, CDR2 FYNNEI. V was cut by 11 bases and J by 2 bases, with 21 bases left in between. The CDR3 extends over 15 amino acids. DNA of the CDR3: TGTGCCCCCCACCACAGGGCAACTGTTAACACTGAAGCTTTCTTT. Its translation: CAPHHRATVNTEAFF.

The count of this clone is one. V gene TRBV5-4 combines with J gene TRBJ2-7, with TRBD2 as a possible D gene (5 bases). Germline loops: CDR1 SGHNT, CDR2 YYREEE (reference sequence). The CDR3 runs 16 residues. Trimming pared 4 bases from V and 0 bases from J, leaving 17 bases between. The CDR3 spells CASSRGPDSSSYEQYF. Written as DNA, the CDR3 is TGTGCCAGCAGCCGGGGTCCGGACTCCTCCTCCTACGAGCAGTACTTC.

The V and J genes are TRBV27 and TRBJ1-5; 8 bases align to TRBD1. Germline-derived CDR1 and CDR2 are MNHEY and SMNVEV (reference sequence). The CDR3 has 14 amino acids. CDR3 region: CAISDRGPNQPQHF. The CDR3 DNA reads TGTGCTATTTCCGACAGGGGCCCTAATCAGCCCCAGCATTTT.

This rearrangement joins TRBV7-2 to TRBJ1-6; 7 bases agree with TRBD1. The CDR3 sequence is 14 residues long. Germline values: CDR1 SGHTA, CDR2 FQGNSA. The J segment lost 14 bases and the V segment lost 5 bases, leaving 12 bases of the junction unmatched. CDR3 in amino acids: CASSKDRSSGALHF. The CDR3 nucleotides are TGTGCCAGCAGCAAGGACAGGTCGAGTGGGGCCCTCCACTTT.

The CDR3 protein is CASSPTNTGELFF. CDR3 nucleotides: TGTGCCAGCAGTCCCACGAACACCGGGGAGCTGTTTTTT. The J gene is TRBJ2-2, the V gene TRBV12-3 or TRBV12-4, with no clear D. The CDR3 length is 13 residues. Trimming cost V 5 bases and J 0 bases, with 4 bases left between them.

The rearrangement links TRBV13 to TRBJ2-2; 13 bases match TRBD2. The CDR3 has 17 residues. V gave up 5 bases and J gave up 7 bases; unmatched junction bases: 10. Germline CDR1 and CDR2: PRHDT and FYEKMQ (reference sequence). The CDR3 DNA sequence: TGTGCCAGCAGCCTGTATGGGACTAGCGGGATTGTCGGGGAGCTGTTTTTT. This translates into CASSLYGTSGIVGELFF. Using reference TRBV13 and TRBJ2-2 for the parts outside the CDR3, the full variable domain is AAGVIQSPRHLIKEKRETATLKCYPIPRHDTVYWYQQGPGQDPQFLISFYEKMQSDKGSIPDRFSAQQFSDYHSELNMSSLELGDSALYFCASSLYGTSGIVGELFFGEGSRLTVL.

This CDR3 is CASSIDHGVSYEQYF. The CDR3 DNA sequence: TGTGCCAGTAGTATAGATCACGGGGTCTCCTACGAGCAGTACTTC. The V gene is TRBV19, the J gene TRBJ2-7; perhaps TRBD2 as D (5 bases). Germline V CDR1 and CDR2: LNHDA, SQIVND (reference sequence). The CDR3 runs to 15 residues. V shed 0 bases and J shed 0 bases, with 9 bases lying between them.

CDR3 sequence (DNA): TGTGCCAGCAGTTCGTTCTACGAGCAGTACTTC. Translated: CASSSFYEQYF. The rearrangement links TRBV12-3 or TRBV12-4 to TRBJ2-7; D not certain. The CDR3 sequence is 11 residues long. V was clipped by 4 bases and J by 3 bases, with 4 bases between them.

The chain has TRBV7-3 and TRBJ2-7; TRBD1 matches 7 bases. The V gene end was trimmed by 5 bases and the J gene end by 0 bases; junction bases not matched to a gene: 10. CDR1 and CDR2 (germline): SGHTA, FQGTGA. The CDR3 length is 16 residues. The CDR3 nucleotides read TGTGCCAGCAGCACAACAGGGGCGCCGGTCTCCTACGAGCAGTACTTC. It is translated as CASSTTGAPVSYEQYF.

This chain uses TRBV9 with TRBJ2-3; 12 nucleotides line up with TRBD2. Trimming at V came to 2 bases and at J to 3 bases, leaving 4 bases not matched to a gene. CDR3 length: 16 residues. Per germline, CDR1 SGDLS and CDR2 YYNGEE. The CDR3 DNA reads as TGTGCCAGCAGCGTCCCGACTAGCGGGGGAACAGATACGCAGTATTTT. Translating it yields CASSVPTSGGTDTQYF.

This clone was recorded once. The chain links TRBV5-1 to TRBJ2-5; 12 bases fit TRBD1. Germline-derived CDR1 and CDR2 are SGHRS and YFSETQ. The V gene end was trimmed by 4 bases and the J gene end by 2 bases; junction bases not matched to a gene: 3. The CDR3 length is 15 residues. The CDR3 is CASSRDRGRQETQYF. In DNA form, the CDR3 reads TGCGCCAGCAGCCGGGACAGGGGGCGGCAAGAGACCCAGTACTTC.

The chain carries TRBV7-2 and TRBJ2-5; weak D call: TRBD1 (6 bases). This CDR3 has 16 amino acids. Germline V gene lookup returns CDR1 SGHTA and CDR2 FQGNSA. Trimming cost V 0 bases and J 4 bases, with 15 bases left between them. The CDR3: CASSLAGPRGGETQYF. CDR3 DNA sequence: TGTGCCAGCAGCTTAGCGGGGCCGAGAGGGGGAGAGACCCAGTACTTC.

The genes are TRBV19 and TRBJ2-1; the match to TRBD1 covers 9 bases. V lost 5 bases to trimming and J lost 6 bases; unmatched junction nucleotides: 8. The CDR3 totals 15 residues. Germline V lookup: CDR1 LNHDA, CDR2 SQIVND (reference sequence). The CDR3 DNA reads as TGTGCCAGTAGTGACTCCGGGACAGGGCGCAATGAGCAGTTCTTC. It is translated as CASSDSGTGRNEQFF.

The rearrangement joins TRBV12-3 or TRBV12-4 to TRBJ1-2; D remains unclear. This CDR3 contains 12 residues. With 2 bases removed from V and 10 bases from J, the gap between germline ends came to 11 bases. The CDR3 reads CASSLPGVTYTF. The CDR3, as DNA: TGTGCCAGCAGTTTACCAGGCGTTACCTACACCTTC.

This chain links TRBV19 with TRBJ1-2, with 7 bases identical to TRBD1. CDR1 and CDR2 (germline): LNHDA, SQIVND (reference sequence). V lost 4 bases and J lost 8; bases outside the gene matches: 7. The CDR3 length is 13 residues. Here the CDR3 reads CASSTDRVRGYTF. The CDR3 bases are TGTGCCAGTAGTACTGACAGGGTCAGGGGCTACACCTTC.

The chain combines TRBV24-1 with TRBJ2-1, with 9 bases fitting TRBD1. Germline CDR1 KGHDR, CDR2 SFDVKD. After removal of 6 bases from V and 4 bases from J, the junction contained 3 bases not matched to a gene. The length of the CDR3 is 14 residues. For the CDR3, the DNA is TGTGCCACCAGTCCCGGACAGGGGTACAATGAGCAGTTCTTC. The encoded protein is CATSPGQGYNEQFF.

The chain uses TRBV5-1 and TRBJ1-1, with TRBD1 as a possible D gene (6 bases). The CDR3 covers 14 residues. Germline values: CDR1 SGHRS, CDR2 YFSETQ. The V gene lost 1 base and the J gene lost 4 bases, with 11 bases spanning the gap. CDR3 amino acids: CASSLSGGLTEAFF. CDR3 sequence (DNA): TGCGCCAGCAGCTTGTCTGGGGGCCTCACTGAAGCTTTCTTT.

This chain links TRBV19 with TRBJ1-1; 10 bases map to TRBD1. Losses at the gene ends were 5 bases for V and 1 base for J; bases not matched to a gene: 7. Per the germline V gene, CDR1 is LNHDA and CDR2 is SQIVND (reference sequence). This CDR3 has 16 residues. The CDR3 reads CASSPDRGHGNTEAFF. CDR3 nucleotide sequence: TGTGCCAGTAGTCCAGACAGGGGGCACGGGAACACTGAAGCTTTCTTT. Variable domain in full (rest from reference TRBV19 and TRBJ1-1): DGGITQSPKYLFRKEGQNVTLSCEQNLNHDAMYWYRQDPGQGLRLIYYSQIVNDFQKGDIAEGYSVSREKKESFPLTVTSAQKNPTAFYLCASSPDRGHGNTEAFFGQGTRLTVV.

The CDR3 DNA sequence: TGTGCCAGCGGTGGGCGGGAGGGCTCCTACGAGCAGTACTTC. Translated: CASGGREGSYEQYF. The chain combines TRBV6-6 with TRBJ2-7; 9 bases line up with TRBD2. The CDR3 runs 14 residues. Germline V CDR1 and CDR2: MNHNY, SVGAGI (reference sequence). With 8 bases clipped from V and 0 bases from J, the junction kept 5 bases outside the gene matches.

This clone turned up a few times. V and J are TRBV6-5 and TRBJ2-5; 7 nucleotides line up with TRBD1. The CDR3 contains 11 residues. V lost 10 bases to trimming and J lost 4 bases; unmatched junction nucleotides: 3. Germline V gives CDR1 MNHEY, CDR2 SVGAGI. CDR3 residues: CATRQGETQYF. The DNA for the CDR3 is TGTGCCACGAGACAGGGAGAGACCCAGTACTTC.

In its sample, this clone was seen once. The rearrangement links TRBV7-9 to TRBJ2-5, with a weak D call TRBD2 (6 bases). The germline V gene has CDR1 SEHNR and CDR2 FQNEAQ (reference sequence). The CDR3 runs 15 residues. The V end was cut by 5 bases, the J end by 2 bases, with 15 bases between. The CDR3 coding sequence is TGTGCCAGCAGCCCCGGGACTGACGATCAAGAGACCCAGTACTTC. This translates into CASSPGTDDQETQYF.